This TCR beta chain was obtained from a study of T cells in localized non-small cell lung cancer. Whole-study results and caveats: Longer survival (overall) was linked to higher T cell density in blood.

The CDR3 has 13 residues. CDR1 is MNHGY and CDR2 is SAAAGT in the germline V gene. Trimming pared 5 bases from V and 6 bases from J, leaving 13 bases between. The repertoire was sequenced with immunoSEQ multiplex PCR; TCRdb's copy has only in-frame clones and lacks some. The sample includes roughly 3,200 clones, roughly 25% of them seen just once. A word on this clone: Its specificity is not known.

This TCR was sampled from a male donor aged 60 or over with stage I lung adenocarcinoma. The specimen was lung tumor tissue, collected before any cancer treatment. V usage is TRBV6-8 and J usage is TRBJ1-1; unclear D gene. The CDR3: CASSHRLLSEAFF. The CDR3 DNA sequence: TGTGCCAGCAGTCACAGATTGTTATCTGAAGCTTTCTTT.